This is a list of T cell receptor beta chains from one sample in a study of T cell responses to AZD1222 COVID-19 vaccine. Clones were read by immunoSEQ multiplex PCR, and TCRdb kept only the in-frame ones, dropping some. The sample yields 100,000 to 150,000 clones, approximately 90% seen once. Material: peripheral blood, obtained on day 0 of AZD1222 vaccination. The receptors shown here come from an adult in good health. Both conserved end residues are part of each CDR3. D genes are given only for firm matches. Size values are once, few and many counts, or a class for expanded clones, and some rows have none.

D	size	V	J	CDR3	DNA
TRBD1	-	TRBV27	TRBJ1-4	CASSPWDREARKLFF	TGTGCCAGCAGTCCATGGGACAGGGAGGCGCGGAAACTGTTTTTT
TRBD2	few	TRBV6-6	TRBJ2-3	CASRGTSGPADTQYF	TGTGCCAGCAGGGGGACTAGCGGACCTGCAGATACGCAGTATTTT
TRBD1	-	TRBV7-9	TRBJ2-1	CASSTGQGALSYNEQFF	TGTGCCAGCAGCACCGGACAGGGGGCACTATCCTACAATGAGCAGTTCTTC
-	once	TRBV7-6	TRBJ2-5	CASSLEGRIQETQYF	TGTGCCAGCAGCTTAGAGGGCCGGATACAAGAGACCCAGTACTTC
-	-	TRBV28	TRBJ2-7	CASSFPQGGGYYEQYF	TGTGCCAGCAGTTTCCCCCAGGGGGGGGGATACTACGAGCAGTACTTC
TRBD1	-	TRBV28	TRBJ2-1	CASRDREAREQFF	TGTGCCAGCAGGGACAGGGAAGCGCGTGAGCAGTTCTTC
-	-	TRBV19	TRBJ2-7	CASKGGAGYEQYF	TGTGCCAGTAAGGGGGGGGCCGGATACGAGCAGTACTTC
-	-	TRBV20-1	TRBJ2-3	CSAKGGPLQYF	TGCAGCGCAAAGGGGGGACCCTTGCAGTATTTT
-	-	TRBV10-3	TRBJ1-5	CAIRGDANQPQHF	TGTGCCATCAGGGGGGATGCCAATCAGCCCCAGCATTTT
-	-	TRBV5-1	TRBJ1-6	CASSLGDGRSPLHF	TGCGCCAGCAGCTTGGGGGACGGCAGATCACCCCTCCACTTT
TRBD1	-	TRBV6-1	TRBJ1-5	CASSESTGGSRRPQHF	TGTGCCAGCAGTGAATCAACAGGGGGTTCCCGTCGGCCCCAGCATTTT
-	-	TRBV27	TRBJ1-5	CASSLRENQPQHF	TGTGCCAGCAGTTTAAGGGAGAATCAGCCCCAGCATTTT
-	few	TRBV11-2	TRBJ2-2	CASSLAGRNTGELFF	TGTGCCAGCAGCTTAGCGGGCAGGAACACCGGGGAGCTGTTTTTT
-	once	TRBV5-1	TRBJ1-5	CASSLDGDSNQPQHF	TGCGCCAGCAGCCTCGACGGTGATAGCAATCAGCCCCAGCATTTT
-	-	TRBV28	TRBJ1-6	CASSPGTSTSPLHF	TGTGCCAGCAGTCCGGGGACATCGACTTCACCCCTCCACTTT
TRBD1	-	TRBV27	TRBJ1-5	CASSRQGARSNQPQHF	TGTGCCAGCAGTAGACAGGGGGCGCGGAGCAATCAGCCCCAGCATTTT
TRBD1	-	TRBV11-3	TRBJ2-7	CASSLDGTGTYEQYF	TGTGCCAGCAGCTTAGACGGGACAGGGACCTACGAGCAGTACTTC
-	-	TRBV3-1/TRBV3-2	TRBJ2-7	CASSQDGLARYEQYF	TGTGCCAGCAGCCAAGATGGGCTAGCGAGGTACGAGCAGTACTTC
TRBD1	-	TRBV5-4	TRBJ1-1	CASSLKTGGGNTEAFF	TGTGCCAGCAGCTTAAAGACAGGGGGTGGAAACACTGAAGCTTTCTTT
-	-	TRBV7-9	TRBJ1-4	CASSRTATNEKLFF	TGTGCCAGCAGCCGGACAGCAACTAATGAAAAACTGTTTTTT
-	once	TRBV7-2	TRBJ1-1	CASSFLLAGNTEAFF	TGTGCCAGCAGCTTTCTACTAGCTGGGAACACTGAAGCTTTCTTT
-	-	TRBV7-9	TRBJ1-4	CASSLVTGEKLFF	TGTGCCAGCAGCTTAGTCACAGGGGAAAAACTGTTTTTT
-	-	TRBV4-1	TRBJ1-2	CASSQEEISGYNGYTF	TGCGCCAGCAGCCAAGAAGAGATCAGCGGATATAATGGCTACACCTTC
-	-	TRBV6-1	TRBJ2-7	CASSEATQVEQYF	TGTGCCAGCAGTGAAGCTACACAGGTAGAGCAGTACTTC
-	few	TRBV5-1	TRBJ1-2	CASSLEQEVGYTF	TGCGCCAGCAGCTTGGAACAGGAGGTGGGCTACACCTTC
TRBD2	-	TRBV6-4	TRBJ2-1	CASSTAGGAGNEQFF	TGTGCCAGCAGCACAGCGGGAGGAGCGGGCAATGAGCAGTTCTTC
-	-	TRBV5-1	TRBJ2-1	CASSLGAGGRYTHEQFF	TGCGCCAGCAGCTTGGGGGCAGGTGGGCGCTACACACATGAGCAGTTCTTC
TRBD1	-	TRBV5-1	TRBJ2-7	CASSGTGAFYEQYF	TGCGCCAGCTCCGGGACAGGGGCTTTCTACGAGCAGTACTTC
-	once	TRBV5-4	TRBJ2-3	CASSPGPQEEGTDTQYF	TGTGCCAGCAGCCCGGGCCCACAGGAGGAAGGCACAGATACGCAGTATTTT
-	-	TRBV11-2	TRBJ1-5	CASSSNGQNQPQHF	TGTGCCAGCAGCTCCAACGGGCAGAATCAGCCCCAGCATTTT
-	-	TRBV9	TRBJ2-1	CASSPWLTQNEQFF	TGTGCCAGCAGCCCTTGGTTGACACAGAATGAGCAGTTCTTC
TRBD2	-	TRBV28	TRBJ2-7	CASSLWASGDHEQYF	TGTGCCAGCAGTTTATGGGCTAGCGGGGATCACGAGCAGTACTTC
TRBD2	many	TRBV7-9	TRBJ2-1	CASSFPSGRGDEQFF	TGTGCCAGCAGCTTCCCTAGCGGGAGAGGCGATGAGCAGTTCTTC
TRBD1	-	TRBV30	TRBJ2-6	CAWSTGVSGANVLTF	TGTGCCTGGAGTACAGGGGTCTCTGGGGCCAACGTCCTGACTTTC
TRBD2	-	TRBV28	TRBJ2-7	CASSFEGGPYSEQYF	TGTGCCAGCAGCTTCGAGGGAGGGCCGTATAGCGAGCAGTACTTC
-	-	TRBV6-2/TRBV6-3	TRBJ2-1	CASSPQRGRLSDEQFF	TGTGCCAGCAGCCCCCAGAGGGGACGCCTTTCCGATGAGCAGTTCTTC
-	-	TRBV7-3	TRBJ1-2	CASSEGGTRLGYTF	TGTGCCAGCAGCGAGGGGGGGACACGGCTTGGCTACACCTTC
TRBD2	-	TRBV7-8	TRBJ2-1	CASSLAASGSSYNEQFF	TGTGCCAGCAGCTTAGCGGCTAGCGGGAGCTCCTACAATGAGCAGTTCTTC
-	-	TRBV28	TRBJ2-1	CASSPAGQTEQFF	TGTGCCAGCAGTCCAGCGGGACAAACCGAGCAGTTCTTC
-	-	TRBV28	TRBJ1-3	CASSLFGTQSSGNTIYF	TGTGCCAGCAGTTTATTTGGGACACAGAGCTCTGGAAACACCATATATTTT
-	-	TRBV7-2	TRBJ1-4	CASSLGAGENEKLFF	TGTGCCAGCAGCTTAGGGGCAGGGGAAAATGAAAAACTGTTTTTT
-	-	TRBV5-1	TRBJ1-6	CASSLDPGFSSYNSPLHF	TGCGCCAGCAGCTTGGACCCAGGGTTTAGCTCCTATAATTCACCCCTCCACTTT
-	-	TRBV9	TRBJ1-1	CASSGSNTEAFF	TGTGCCAGCAGCGGATCGAACACTGAAGCTTTCTTT
-	-	TRBV5-1	TRBJ2-7	CASSFRELDEQYF	TGCGCCAGCAGCTTTAGAGAACTCGACGAGCAGTACTTC
-	once	TRBV6-5	TRBJ2-7	CASSYGGSEQYF	TGTGCCAGCAGTTACGGGGGCTCCGAGCAGTACTTC
-	-	TRBV9	TRBJ2-7	CASSPSPFSYEQYF	TGTGCCAGCAGCCCATCGCCGTTCTCCTACGAGCAGTACTTC